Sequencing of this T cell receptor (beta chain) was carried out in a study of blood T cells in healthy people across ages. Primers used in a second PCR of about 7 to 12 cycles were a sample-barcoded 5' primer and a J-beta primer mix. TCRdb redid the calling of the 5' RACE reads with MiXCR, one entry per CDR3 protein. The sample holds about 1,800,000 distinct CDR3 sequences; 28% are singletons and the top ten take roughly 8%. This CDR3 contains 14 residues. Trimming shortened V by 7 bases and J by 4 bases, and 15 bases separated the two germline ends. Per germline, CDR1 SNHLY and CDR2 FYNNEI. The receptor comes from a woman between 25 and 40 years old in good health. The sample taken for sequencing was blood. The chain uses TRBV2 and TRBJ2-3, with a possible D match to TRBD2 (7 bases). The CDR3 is CASTERGGPDTQYF. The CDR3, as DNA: TGTGCCAGCACCGAGAGGGGGGGGCCAGATACGCAGTATTTT.